This T cell receptor (beta chain) appears in the sequencing data of a study of cytomegalovirus exposure and HLA in healthy donors. Study conclusions and caveats: Confirmation was obtained in vitro that a few CMV-associated chains are specific for CMV antigens. A later analysis linked more than 15,000 TCR beta sequences to HLA alleles at 0.05 false discovery rate. Cytomegalovirus status was reportedly diagnosed by the classifier with high sensitivity and specificity.

As concerns this clone: Its antigen is still unknown.

Primers included in the PCR were 60 Vbeta and 13 Jbeta primers. Assay used: immunoSEQ multiplex PCR; TCRdb lists only in-frame clones, some missing. The sample holds 140,000 to 150,000 clones, 88% seen once. Healthy donors of bone marrow made up the group. The CDR3 contains 16 residues. V lost 3 bases, J lost 3 bases, and 18 bases lay in between. CDR1 is SGDLS, CDR2 YYNGEE, per germline. The rearrangement joins TRBV9 to TRBJ1-2; no clear D. This TCR derives from a middle-aged woman in good health and CMV-seronegative. Sample: PBMCs. The CDR3 spells CASSASRQSQDYGYTF. The CDR3 region has the DNA TGTGCCAGCAGCGCCTCTCGGCAGTCGCAGGACTATGGCTACACCTTC.